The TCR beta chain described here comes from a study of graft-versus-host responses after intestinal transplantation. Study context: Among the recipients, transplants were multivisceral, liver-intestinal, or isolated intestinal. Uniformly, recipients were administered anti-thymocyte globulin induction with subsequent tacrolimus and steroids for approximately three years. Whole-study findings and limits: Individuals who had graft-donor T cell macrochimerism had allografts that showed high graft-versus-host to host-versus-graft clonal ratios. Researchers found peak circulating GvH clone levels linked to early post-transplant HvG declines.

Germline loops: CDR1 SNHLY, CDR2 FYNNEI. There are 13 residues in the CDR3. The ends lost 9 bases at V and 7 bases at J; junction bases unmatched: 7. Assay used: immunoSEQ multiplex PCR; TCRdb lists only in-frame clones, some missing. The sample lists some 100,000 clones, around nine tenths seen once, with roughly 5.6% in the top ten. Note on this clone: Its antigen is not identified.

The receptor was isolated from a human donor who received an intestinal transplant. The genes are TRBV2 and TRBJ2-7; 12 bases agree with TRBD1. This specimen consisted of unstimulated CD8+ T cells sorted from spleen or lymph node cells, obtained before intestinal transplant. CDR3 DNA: TGTGCCAGACAGGGACAGGGGGCGATGGAGCAGTACTTC. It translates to CARQGQGAMEQYF. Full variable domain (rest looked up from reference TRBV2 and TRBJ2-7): EPEVTQTPSHQVTQMGQEVILRCVPISNHLYFYWYRQILGQKVEFLVSFYNNEISEKSEIFDDQFSVERPDGSNFTLKIRSTKLEDSAMYFCARQGQGAMEQYFGPGTRLTVT.